These 26 T cell receptor beta chains were sequenced from one sample in a study of Ad26.COV2.S vaccination and SARS-CoV-2 variants. The treatment was: around 19 received Ad26.COV2.S at low or high dose, single or two shots; five or six received placebo; per-sample allocation not given. Sampling took place 63 days after the first vaccine or placebo injection. TCRdb's table, derived via immunoSEQ multiplex PCR, lists solely in-frame clones and lacks some. The sample has about 410,000 clones; approximately 91% are singletons. Sequences were derived from peripheral blood, sampled in a trial of Ad26.COV2.S vaccine versus placebo. The receptors were sampled from a person aged 18-65 years who received the Ad26.COV2.S COVID-19 vaccine or a placebo.

The chain links TRBV27 to TRBJ1-1; unclear D gene. The V and J ends lost 4 bases and 1 base respectively, with 13 bases between them. CDR1 is MNHEY and CDR2 is SMNVEV in the germline V gene (reference sequence). The CDR3 is made up of 15 amino acids. The CDR3, as DNA: TGTGCCAGCAGTTCCTCGGGAGACCCGAACACTGAAGCTTTCTTT. Translation: CASSSSGDPNTEAFF.

The chain carries TRBV11-2 and TRBJ1-6; D unclear. V was pared by 5 bases and J by 6 bases, with 5 bases between. Germline-derived CDR1 and CDR2 are SGHAT and FQNNGV. CDR3 length: 12 amino acids. The CDR3: CASSLTNSPLHF. In DNA form, the CDR3 reads TGTGCCAGCAGCCTAACTAATTCACCCCTCCACTTT. The variable domain in full, completed from reference TRBV11-2 and TRBJ1-6, reads EAGVAQSPRYKIIEKRQSVAFWCNPISGHATLYWYQQILGQGPKLLIQFQNNGVVDDSQLPKDRFSAERLKGVDSTLKIQPAKLEDSAVYLCASSLTNSPLHFGNGTRLTVT.

The chain combines TRBV7-9 with TRBJ1-2, with a possible D match to TRBD1 (6 bases). The CDR3 loop spans 15 amino acids. Germline V CDR1 and CDR2: SEHNR, FQNEAQ (reference sequence). V was cut by 5 bases and J by 3 bases, with 16 bases left in between. CDR3 residues: CASSLGPGHYYGYTF. The CDR3 DNA reads as TGTGCCAGCAGCCTCGGACCGGGACACTACTATGGCTACACCTTC.

This chain uses TRBV3-1 (or the pseudogene TRBV3-2) with TRBJ1-5, with D unresolved. Trimming removed 1 base from V and 9 bases from J, with 10 bases in between. The CDR3 spans 13 residues. Looked up from germline, CDR1 is LGHDT and CDR2 is YNNKEL (reference sequence). Written as DNA, the CDR3 is TGTGCCAGCAGCCAAGGTTTAGGAATGCCCCAGCATTTT. Residues: CASSQGLGMPQHF.

The genes are TRBV7-2 and TRBJ1-2; tentative D call: TRBD1 (5 bases). The germline V and J ends were trimmed by 1 base and 7 bases, with 16 bases remaining between them. Germline-derived CDR1 and CDR2 are SGHTA and FQGNSA. The CDR3 spans 15 residues. The CDR3 is CASSLGWGGDGGYTF. CDR3 coding DNA: TGTGCCAGCAGCTTAGGTTGGGGAGGGGACGGTGGCTACACCTTC.

The chain couples TRBV6-1 to TRBJ2-7, with D uncertain. The CDR3 spans 13 residues. The V end was cut by 0 bases, the J end by 6 bases, with 9 bases between. Per the germline V gene, CDR1 is MNHNS and CDR2 is SASEGT. CDR3: CASSEAWNVEQYF. CDR3 sequence (DNA): TGTGCCAGCAGTGAAGCGTGGAACGTCGAGCAGTACTTC.

The chain employs TRBV6-2 or TRBV6-3 and TRBJ1-5, with 9 bases aligning to TRBD1. V lost 5 bases to trimming and J lost 7 bases; unmatched junction nucleotides: 9. The CDR3 contains 15 residues. Germline CDR1 is MNHEY and CDR2 is SVGEGT. CDR3 residues: CASSEGQGWRQPQHF. CDR3 bases: TGTGCCAGCAGTGAGGGACAGGGTTGGCGACAGCCCCAGCATTTT.

This clone was observed a single time. This rearrangement joins TRBV12-3 or TRBV12-4 to TRBJ2-5; D might be TRBD1 (6 bases). This CDR3 spans 13 amino acids. V was pared by 6 bases and J by 7 bases, with 15 bases between. CDR3 nucleotide sequence: TGTGCCAGCAGCCAACAGGGAAAGGGGACCCAGTACTTC. Residues: CASSQQGKGTQYF.

The chain couples TRBV29-1 to TRBJ1-3; D is unclear. The CDR3 is made up of 14 amino acids. Looked up from germline, CDR1 is SQVTM and CDR2 is ANQGSEA. Trimming left V 4 bases short and J 0 bases short, with 10 bases between. CDR3 protein: CSVGGTFSGNTIYF. The CDR3 DNA sequence: TGCAGCGTTGGGGGTACTTTCTCTGGAAACACCATATATTTT.

The chain couples TRBV4-1 to TRBJ1-1; no reliable D call. Germline CDR1 and CDR2: MGHRA and YSYEKL. The CDR3 is 14 residues long. The ends were cut back, 4 bases at V and 1 base at J, with 10 bases in the middle. CDR3 bases: TGCGCCAGCAGCCGCGTTTTTACGAACACTGAAGCTTTCTTT. Its translation is CASSRVFTNTEAFF.

This chain connects TRBV10-3 to TRBJ2-5; the D gene is possibly TRBD2 (6 bases). V lost 6 bases to trimming and J lost 1 base, with 12 bases between them. CDR3 size: 14 residues. Germline V gene lookup returns CDR1 ENHRY and CDR2 SYGVKD. CDR3 loop: CAIRGGGVQETQYF. DNA of the CDR3: TGTGCCATCAGAGGCGGCGGGGTCCAAGAGACCCAGTACTTC.

The rearrangement joins TRBV5-1 to TRBJ2-5, with D perhaps matching TRBD1 (6 bases). Germline CDR1 and CDR2: SGHRS and YFSETQ. Deletions cut 4 bases from V and 5 bases from J, with 27 bases between. This CDR3 is 18 amino acids long. The CDR3 DNA follows: TGCGCCAGCAGCATGAGCGACCCGACAGGCCCCCTGGGTGAGACCCAGTACTTC. Translating gives CASSMSDPTGPLGETQYF.

V usage is TRBV4-1 and J usage is TRBJ1-1; D remains ambiguous. The CDR3 has 15 residues. The V and J ends lost 1 base and 1 base respectively, with 10 bases between them. Germline V gene sequence: CDR1 MGHRA, CDR2 YSYEKL. The CDR3 reads CASSQAWSRNTEAFF. CDR3 in DNA: TGCGCCAGCAGCCAAGCCTGGAGTCGGAACACTGAAGCTTTCTTT.

The genes are TRBV19 and TRBJ1-1; TRBD1 matches at 8 bases. CDR1 and CDR2 (germline): LNHDA, SQIVND (reference sequence). The CDR3 runs to 15 residues. V lost 5 bases, J lost 5 bases, and 10 bases stayed unmatched. CDR3 sequence: CASSPLQGAWTEAFF. In nucleotides, the CDR3 is TGTGCCAGTAGTCCCCTCCAGGGGGCGTGGACTGAAGCTTTCTTT.

V and J are TRBV2 and TRBJ1-3, with D possibly matching TRBD1 (5 bases). Germline V gene lookup returns CDR1 SNHLY and CDR2 FYNNEI. Trimming stripped 5 bases from V and 4 bases from J, with 9 bases between. The CDR3 has 13 residues. CDR3 in amino acids: CASSSYRGNTIYF. Here the CDR3 DNA reads TGTGCCAGCAGTAGCTACAGGGGAAACACCATATATTTT.

The chain is built from TRBV2 and TRBJ2-6; 8 nucleotides align to TRBD1. Per the germline V gene, CDR1 is SNHLY and CDR2 is FYNNEI. This CDR3 has 19 amino acids. The J segment lost 0 bases and the V segment lost 5 bases, leaving 12 bases of the junction unmatched. DNA for the CDR3: TGTGCCAGCAGTACCAGGACAGGGAGAGGAAGCTCTGGGGCCAACGTCCTGACTTTC. Its protein is CASSTRTGRGSSGANVLTF.

This sequence joins TRBV6-5 and TRBJ2-7; 12 positions match TRBD2. V trimming: 4 bases; J trimming: 2 bases; junction bases outside the gene matches: 3. The germline CDR1 and CDR2 sequences are MNHEY and SVGAGI. The CDR3 has 15 amino acids. CDR3 amino acids: CASSFGLAGTYEQYF. The CDR3 DNA follows: TGTGCCAGCAGTTTCGGACTAGCGGGGACCTACGAGCAGTACTTC.

Only a few counts were recorded for this clone. The chain employs TRBV10-3 and TRBJ1-2, with D maybe TRBD1 (5 bases). V was trimmed by 3 bases and J by 8 bases, leaving 16 bases between them. The germline V gene has CDR1 ENHRY and CDR2 SYGVKD. The CDR3 extends over 14 amino acids. CDR3 DNA: TGTGCCATCAGTGACTGGTCCAGGGAAAACGGCTACACCTTC. Encoded protein: CAISDWSRENGYTF.

CDR3 loop: CASSARTANTEAFF. The CDR3 region has the DNA TGTGCCAGCAGCGCCAGGACGGCGAACACTGAAGCTTTCTTT. The V call is TRBV5-5, the J call TRBJ1-1; D is uncertain. The germline V gene has CDR1 SGHKS and CDR2 YYEKEE (reference sequence). The CDR3 contains 14 residues. The ends were cut back, 4 bases at V and 1 base at J, with 11 bases in the middle.

As DNA, the CDR3 is TGTGCCTGGGGGACCTCCGGGACAGGGTTCACTGAAGCTTTCTTT. Amino acids: CAWGTSGTGFTEAFF. The V call is TRBV30, the J call TRBJ1-1, with 9 bases that match TRBD1. The germline V gene has CDR1 GTSNPN and CDR2 SVGIG (reference sequence). V lost 5 bases and J lost 4; bases outside the gene matches: 11. The CDR3 runs to 15 residues.

The gene calls are TRBV4-1 and TRBJ1-4; 7 bases map to TRBD1. V trimming: 4 bases; J trimming: 5 bases; junction bases outside the gene matches: 7. Germline V gene data show CDR1 as MGHRA and CDR2 as YSYEKL. This CDR3 comprises 15 residues. For the CDR3, the DNA is TGCGCCAGCAGCCCCCGGACAGGAGGGAATGAAAAACTGTTTTTT. Protein sequence: CASSPRTGGNEKLFF.

The rearrangement uses TRBV7-2 and TRBJ2-1, with 8 bases matching TRBD1. CDR3 size: 17 residues. Germline-derived CDR1 and CDR2 are SGHTA and FQGNSA. V was pared by 4 bases and J by 2 bases, with 10 bases of the junction left unmatched. DNA for the CDR3: TGTGCCAGCAGCTACCCCCTGACAGGGGTCACCTACAATGAGCAGTTCTTC. Translation: CASSYPLTGVTYNEQFF.

The chain is built from TRBV6-6 and TRBJ1-2; weak D call: TRBD1 (6 bases). The ends were cut back, 5 bases at V and 5 bases at J, with 15 bases in the middle. CDR1 is MNHNY, CDR2 SVGAGI, per germline (reference sequence). The CDR3 spans 14 residues. CDR3 nucleotides: TGTGCCAGCAGTGCCATCAAGGGGGGATATGGCTACACCTTC. Amino acids: CASSAIKGGYGYTF.

The gene calls are TRBV30 and TRBJ1-2; 10 nucleotides match TRBD1. V trimming: 2 bases; J trimming: 5 bases; junction bases outside the gene matches: 5. The CDR3 runs 14 residues. Germline values: CDR1 GTSNPN, CDR2 SVGIG (reference sequence). The CDR3 DNA reads TGTGCCTGGAGTCCGGGACAGGGGTTTTATGGCTACACCTTC. Translated, it gives CAWSPGQGFYGYTF.

The CDR3 DNA is TGCGCCAGCAGCTTGGGGGCCATTGCCACCATATATTTT. Its translation: CASSLGAIATIYF. The rearrangement joins TRBV5-1 to TRBJ1-3; D unclear. The CDR3 totals 13 residues. The germline V and J ends were trimmed by 0 bases and 9 bases, with 10 bases remaining between them. The germline V gene encodes CDR1 SGHRS and CDR2 YFSETQ.

The chain has TRBV14 and TRBJ2-7; weak D call: TRBD1 (5 bases). Germline CDR1 is SGHDN and CDR2 is FVKESK. The CDR3 length is 15 residues. V lost 0 bases to trimming and J lost 3 bases, with 12 bases between them. CDR3 nucleotide sequence: TGTGCCAGCAGCCAAGAGGGTTTTAGGGGCTACGAGCAGTACTTC. Translating gives CASSQEGFRGYEQYF.